The clone carrying this T cell receptor beta chain was detected ten times or more. A 5'RACE template-switching step, the method used to make TCR cDNA, added a universal primer site and UMIs. One entry per CDR3 protein results from TCRdb running MiXCR on the 5' RACE reads. The table includes around 30,000 distinct CDR3 sequences, 6.6% detected once. The data were obtained in a study of T cells after yellow fever vaccination. Study conclusions and caveats: Almost all vaccine-responding clonotypes were not detected in the sorted memory subsets at the day 0 time point. Secondary responses were weaker yet peaked faster, day 5 versus 15.

The sequence was collected from a man aged 18-30 years who received the YFV17D yellow fever vaccine. Sequences were derived from PBMCs, either bulk or a sorted T-cell subset (CD4+, CD8+, memory, or dextramer-sorted; not recorded which), sampled on the day of the first yellow fever vaccination.

This CDR3 reads CASSGTAGEKLFF. The CDR3 nucleotides read TGTGCCTCCTCCGGGACGGCGGGTGAAAAACTGTTTTTT. The rearrangement links TRBV30 to TRBJ1-4, with D perhaps matching TRBD1 (5 bases). Per germline, CDR1 GTSNPN and CDR2 SVGIG (reference sequence). The ends were cut back, 7 bases at V and 7 bases at J, with 16 bases in the middle. This CDR3 region has 13 residues. The variable domain in full, with the rest retrieved from reference TRBV30 and TRBJ1-4, is SQTIHQWPATLVQPVGSPLSLECTVEGTSNPNLYWYRQAAGRGLQLLFYSVGIGQISSEVPQNLSASRPQDRQFILSSKKLLLSDSGFYLCASSGTAGEKLFFGSGTQLSVL.